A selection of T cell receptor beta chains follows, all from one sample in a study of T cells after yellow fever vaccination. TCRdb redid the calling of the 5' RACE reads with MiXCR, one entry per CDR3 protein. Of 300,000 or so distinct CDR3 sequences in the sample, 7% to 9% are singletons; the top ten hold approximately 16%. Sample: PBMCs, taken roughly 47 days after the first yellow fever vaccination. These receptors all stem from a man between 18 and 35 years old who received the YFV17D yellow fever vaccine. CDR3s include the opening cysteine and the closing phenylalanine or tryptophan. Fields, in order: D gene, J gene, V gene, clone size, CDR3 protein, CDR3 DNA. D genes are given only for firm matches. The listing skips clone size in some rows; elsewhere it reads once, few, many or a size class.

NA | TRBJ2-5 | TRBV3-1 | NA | CASSRYFETEETQYF | TGTGCCAGCAGCCGCTATTTCGAGACAGAAGAGACCCAGTACTTC
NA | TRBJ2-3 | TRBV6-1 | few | CASNPSVTSTDTQYF | TGTGCCAGCAACCCCAGCGTAACTAGCACAGATACGCAGTATTTT
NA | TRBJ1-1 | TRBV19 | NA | CASRFRRYTEAFF | TGTGCCAGTCGATTCAGGAGATACACTGAAGCTTTCTTT
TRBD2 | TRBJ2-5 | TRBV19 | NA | CASSISGTSEETQYF | TGTGCCAGTAGTATCTCCGGGACTAGCGAAGAGACCCAGTACTTC
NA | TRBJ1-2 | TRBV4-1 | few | CASSQEELGWSVAGYTF | TGCGCCAGCAGCCAAGAAGAGCTGGGGTGGTCGGTCGCGGGCTACACCTTC
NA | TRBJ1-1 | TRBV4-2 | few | CASSQDGRGVGVGAFF | TGTGCCAGCAGCCAAGATGGTCGGGGGGTTGGTGTAGGAGCTTTCTTT
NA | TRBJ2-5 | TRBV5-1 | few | CASSLVAGKGETQYF | TGCGCCAGCAGCTTGGTGGCGGGGAAAGGAGAGACCCAGTACTTC
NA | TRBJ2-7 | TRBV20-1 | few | CSARGESFPYEQYF | TGCAGTGCCAGAGGGGAGAGTTTTCCCTACGAGCAGTACTTC
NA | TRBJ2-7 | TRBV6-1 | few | CASTPGLGGHEQYF | TGTGCCAGCACCCCGGGACTGGGAGGCCACGAGCAGTACTTC
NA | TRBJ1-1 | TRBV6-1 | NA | CASSSYGVGTEAFF | TGTGCCAGCAGCTCCTACGGGGTGGGAACTGAAGCTTTCTTT
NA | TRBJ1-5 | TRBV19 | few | CASSIDLFGYSNQPQHF | TGTGCCAGTAGTATAGATCTATTCGGGTATAGCAATCAGCCCCAGCATTTT
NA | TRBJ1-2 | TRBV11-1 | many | CASSRNRDGYTF | TGTGCCAGCAGCCGGAACAGGGACGGCTACACCTTC
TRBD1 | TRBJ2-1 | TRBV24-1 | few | CATGGRGQSYNEQFF | TGTGCCACCGGCGGTCGGGGACAGTCCTACAATGAGCAGTTCTTC
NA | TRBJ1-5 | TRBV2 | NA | CASSGAEQSRNQPQHF | TGTGCCAGCAGTGGTGCTGAGCAGTCGCGCAATCAGCCCCAGCATTTT